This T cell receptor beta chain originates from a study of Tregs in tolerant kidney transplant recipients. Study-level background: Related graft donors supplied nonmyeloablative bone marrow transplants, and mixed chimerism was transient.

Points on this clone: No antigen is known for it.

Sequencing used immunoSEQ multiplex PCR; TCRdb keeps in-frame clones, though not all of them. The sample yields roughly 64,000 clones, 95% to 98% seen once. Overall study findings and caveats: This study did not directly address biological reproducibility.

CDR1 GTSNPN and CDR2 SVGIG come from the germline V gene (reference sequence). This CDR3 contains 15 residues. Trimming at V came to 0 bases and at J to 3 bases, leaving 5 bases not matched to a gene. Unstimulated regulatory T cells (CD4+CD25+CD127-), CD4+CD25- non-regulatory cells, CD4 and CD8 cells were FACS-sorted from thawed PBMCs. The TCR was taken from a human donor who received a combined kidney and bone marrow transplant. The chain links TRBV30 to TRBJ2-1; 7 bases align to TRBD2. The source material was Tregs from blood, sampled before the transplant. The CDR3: CAWSVALAVYNEQFF. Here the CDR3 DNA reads TGTGCCTGGAGTGTAGCCCTAGCGGTCTACAATGAGCAGTTCTTC.